These T cell receptor beta chains were read from a single sample in a study of OX40 agonist ivuxolimab in advanced cancers. TCRdb keeps only in-frame clones here, not all; method: immunoSEQ multiplex PCR. Among roughly 32,000 clones, approximately 90% were seen once, and the ten largest hold more than 25%. Sequenced here: CD4+ or CD8+ T cells sorted from blood, sampled in a trial of the OX40 agonist ivuxolimab. These receptors all come from an adult with an advanced solid tumor such as melanoma, head and neck, liver or kidney cancer. The CDR3 runs from the conserved cysteine through the conserved F or W. Fields, in order: J gene, V gene, CDR3 protein.

TRBJ2-1	TRBV7-9	CASSLAGAYNEQFF
TRBJ1-5	TRBV7-6	CASSYGTGNQPQHF
TRBJ2-3	TRBV7-9	CASSPFPGATDTQYF
TRBJ2-7	TRBV7-9	CASSLPGGFSYEQYF
TRBJ2-1	TRBV7-8	CASSSTPAAHEQFF
TRBJ2-7	TRBV6-5	CASSWTSGSYEQYF
TRBJ2-7	TRBV7-2	CASSFLNEQYF
TRBJ2-3	TRBV19	CASSQGLLTDTQYF
TRBJ2-3	TRBV5-1	CASSLGVAGGPTDTQYF
TRBJ1-1	TRBV27	CASSLLGVMNTEAFF
TRBJ1-1	TRBV9	CASSSTPNTEAFF
TRBJ2-7	TRBV5-6	CARRWGLAGAGEQYF
TRBJ2-1	TRBV4-2	CASSQEGTSGVNEQFF
TRBJ2-2	TRBV19	CASLPPTGELFF
TRBJ2-5	TRBV11-2	CASSLIPTSGLQETQYF
TRBJ2-7	TRBV11-1	CASSSPGLAGVSSYEQYF
TRBJ2-3	TRBV19	CASSLGIALSTDTQYF
TRBJ2-7	TRBV19	CASSIAGGSYEQYF
TRBJ1-1	TRBV6-6	CATHPEIWGRTEAFF
TRBJ2-1	TRBV10-3	CAISESLGLAGEQFF
TRBJ2-4	TRBV5-6	CASRFWTGGSKNIQYF
TRBJ2-4	TRBV28	CASSPPMGRLAKNIQYF
TRBJ2-4	TRBV13	CASTGAKNIQYF
TRBJ2-7	TRBV10-3	CAISEGTRTNYEQYF
TRBJ2-7	TRBV27	CASKPGTGYYEQYF
TRBJ2-7	TRBV5-1	CASSYGQGAYEQYF
TRBJ1-5	TRBV19	CASSIRPRGGGASRNQPQHF
TRBJ1-1	TRBV9	CASSSRQNTEAFF
TRBJ1-4	TRBV4-1	CASSLRSGTETTNEKLFF
TRBJ2-7	TRBV19	CASSILGNRDDEQYF
TRBJ1-2	TRBV28	CASSLGRDYYGYTF
TRBJ2-5	TRBV7-6	CASRLEIDAETQYF
TRBJ2-3	TRBV7-3	CASMPAGGSTDTQYF
TRBJ1-2	TRBV19	CASSIGNYDYTF
TRBJ1-6	TRBV6-5	CASSLGSSYNSPLHF
TRBJ1-2	TRBV18	CASSPKGFYGYTF
TRBJ2-3	TRBV6-1	CASSAVGINTDTQYF
TRBJ2-7	TRBV4-2	CASSPGGGGYEQYF
TRBJ2-7	TRBV7-9	CASSSGSEQYF
TRBJ2-1	TRBV27	CASSLLGRYNEQFF
TRBJ1-5	TRBV30	CAWSVAGDQPQHF
TRBJ2-7	TRBV4-1	CASSHSYGTYEQYF
TRBJ2-3	TRBV5-1	CASRTYSGVTDTQYF
TRBJ2-7	TRBV6-1	CASTVPAGFEQYF
TRBJ2-6	TRBV6-5	CASRIGATGANVLTF
TRBJ2-1	TRBV19	CASMSASSYNEQFF
TRBJ2-3	TRBV19	CATGTGSTDTQYF
TRBJ2-3	TRBV7-8	CASSLVGSTDTQYF
TRBJ2-7	TRBV5-6	CASSGTGTYEQYF
TRBJ2-5	TRBV15	CATSRGSGGAVGETQYF
TRBJ2-3	TRBV19	CASSIGQGITDTQYF